A single sample gave rise to the 10 T cell receptor beta chains below, sequenced in a study of early T cells in non-severe SARS-CoV-2 infection. TCRdb recomputed calls from the 5' RACE reads with MiXCR, one row per CDR3 protein. There are 25,000 to 30,000 distinct CDR3 sequences in the sample; about 5% occur only once, and roughly 2.5% lies in the top ten. The sequenced sample was whole blood. The receptors come from an adult who was a healthcare worker with PCR-confirmed SARS-CoV-2 infection or an uninfected control (not recorded which).

This clonotype was seen a handful of times. This chain connects TRBV29-1 to TRBJ2-7, with D perhaps matching TRBD1 or TRBD2 (5 bases each). The CDR3 is made up of 11 amino acids. Germline V gene data show CDR1 as SQVTM and CDR2 as ANQGSEA. The germline V and J ends were trimmed by 7 bases and 1 base, with 8 bases remaining between them. The DNA for the CDR3 is TGCAGCGCGGGGCTGTCCTACGAGCAGTACTTC. The encoded protein is CSAGLSYEQYF.

This clonotype was seen many times. This CDR3 reads CASSPTGQGAYEQYF. CDR3 DNA sequence: TGTGCCAGCAGTCCAACCGGACAGGGGGCTTACGAGCAGTACTTC. The genes are TRBV27 and TRBJ2-7; TRBD1 matches 11 bases. CDR3 size: 15 residues. The V gene end was trimmed by 5 bases and the J gene end by 4 bases; junction bases not matched to a gene: 7. The germline gives CDR1 MNHEY, CDR2 SMNVEV (reference sequence).

At least ten counts were recorded for this clonotype. J is TRBJ2-4 and V is TRBV12-5; D might be TRBD1 (6 bases). The V gene's germline CDR1 is LGHNT and CDR2 FRNRAP. V lost 4 bases to trimming and J lost 8 bases, with 15 bases between them. This CDR3 region has 14 residues. The CDR3 bases are TGTGCTAGTGGTTCGCCACAGGGAGTCGACATTCAGTACTTC. Protein: CASGSPQGVDIQYF.

Ten or more counts support this clonotype. This rearrangement joins TRBV7-2 to TRBJ1-2, with a possible D match to TRBD1 (5 bases). The length of the CDR3 is 14 residues. CDR1 SGHTA and CDR2 FQGNSA come from the germline V gene. V was shortened by 7 bases and J by 2 bases, with 14 bases between the two germline ends. CDR3 residues: CASTLSRTNYGYTF. In nucleotides, the CDR3 is TGTGCCAGCACCCTGAGCAGGACAAACTATGGCTACACCTTC.

This clonotype was seen many times. This chain joins TRBV6-6 and TRBJ2-7; 12 nucleotides agree with TRBD1. The CDR3 has 14 amino acids. The germline gives CDR1 MNHNY, CDR2 SVGAGI (reference sequence). Trimming at V came to 6 bases and at J to 4 bases, leaving 4 bases not matched to a gene. The CDR3: CASSGTGGGYEQYF. The DNA of the CDR3 is TGTGCCAGCAGCGGGACAGGGGGCGGGTACGAGCAGTACTTC.

This clonotype was seen ten or more times. V and J are TRBV6-2 or TRBV6-3 and TRBJ2-1; 13 bases align to TRBD2. With 0 bases clipped from V and 0 bases from J, the junction kept 8 bases outside the gene matches. Germline V gene lookup returns CDR1 MNHEY and CDR2 SVGEGT. The CDR3 extends over 20 amino acids. The chain's CDR3 is CASSYSYGLAGASSYNEQFF. In DNA form, the CDR3 reads TGTGCCAGCAGTTACTCCTACGGACTAGCGGGAGCAAGCTCCTACAATGAGCAGTTCTTC.

This clonotype has a count of ten or more. The chain uses TRBV11-2 and TRBJ2-3; 7 bases map to TRBD1. Germline lookup yields CDR1 SGHAT and CDR2 FQNNGV. The length of the CDR3 is 14 residues. The V gene end was trimmed by 5 bases and the J gene end by 4 bases; junction bases not matched to a gene: 6. Here the CDR3 DNA reads TGTGCCAGCAGCGAGACAGGGTGGCCAGATACGCAGTATTTT. Translating it yields CASSETGWPDTQYF.

This clonotype has just a few counts. The chain combines TRBV6-5 with TRBJ1-1; 7 bases line up with TRBD1. The CDR3 covers 13 residues. V shed 4 bases, J shed 3 bases, and the junction held 2 bases outside the gene matches. The germline V gene has CDR1 MNHEY and CDR2 SVGAGI. This CDR3 is CASSSDRDTEAFF. In DNA form, the CDR3 reads TGTGCCAGCAGTTCTGACAGGGACACTGAAGCTTTCTTT.

The chain combines TRBV23-1 with TRBJ2-1, with TRBD2 matching over 9 bases. TRBV23-1 carries the ORF label, with uncertain function. This CDR3 spans 13 amino acids. V was pared by 2 bases and J by 14 bases, with 7 bases of the junction left unmatched. CDR3 region: CASSQIAGEPEFF. In nucleotides, the CDR3 is TGCGCCAGCAGTCAAATAGCGGGGGAACCCGAGTTCTTC.

This clonotype was observed at least ten times. V is TRBV20-1 and J is TRBJ2-7; 7 bases line up with TRBD2. The CDR3 runs 12 residues. The V and J ends lost 6 bases and 2 bases, in that order; junction bases with no gene match: 4. CDR1 and CDR2 (germline): DFQATT, SNEGSKA (reference sequence). The CDR3 here is CSAAGRTYEQYF. The CDR3 DNA reads as TGCAGTGCAGCGGGACGAACCTACGAGCAGTACTTC.